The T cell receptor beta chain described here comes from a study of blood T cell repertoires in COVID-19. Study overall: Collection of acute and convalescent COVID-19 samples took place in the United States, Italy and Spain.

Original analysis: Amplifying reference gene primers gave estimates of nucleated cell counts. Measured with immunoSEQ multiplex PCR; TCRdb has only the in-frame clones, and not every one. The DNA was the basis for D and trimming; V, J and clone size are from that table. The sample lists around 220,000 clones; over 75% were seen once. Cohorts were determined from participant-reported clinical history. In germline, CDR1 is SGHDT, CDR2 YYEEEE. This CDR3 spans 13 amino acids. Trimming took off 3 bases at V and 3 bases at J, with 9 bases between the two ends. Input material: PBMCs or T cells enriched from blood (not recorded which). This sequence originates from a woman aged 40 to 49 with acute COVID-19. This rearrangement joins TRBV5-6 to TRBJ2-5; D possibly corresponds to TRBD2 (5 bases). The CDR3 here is CASSSGMEETQYF. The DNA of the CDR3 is TGTGCCAGCAGCTCCGGGATGGAAGAGACCCAGTACTTC.